The source of this TCR beta chain is a study of blood T cell repertoires in COVID-19. Study overall: The samples span acute and convalescent COVID-19 from the United States, Italy and Spain. Sample material is recorded as cDNA or gDNA derived from T cells, B-cell-depleted T cells, or PBMCs.

Under the authors' procedure: Reference gene primers were amplified, and this amplification served to estimate nucleated cell counts. Only in-frame clones appear in the TCRdb table, and some are missing; sequencing was by immunoSEQ multiplex PCR. D and trimming were read from the DNA, whereas the V and J calls and clone size are those reported in that table. The table lists 230,000 or so clones, around 81% of them singletons. The CDR3 contains 14 residues. Trimming took off 3 bases at V and 2 bases at J, with 14 bases between the two ends. From germline, CDR1 is DFQATT and CDR2 SNEGSKA (reference sequence).

Sequenced input: peripheral blood. The chain links TRBV20-1 to TRBJ2-7, with D possibly TRBD2 on 6 matching bases. The sequence was collected from a woman older than 75 with COVID-19, enrolled during active disease. The CDR3 bases are TGCAGTGCTAGTTGGGGGGAGCCTCCCTACGAGCAGTACTTC. It codes for CSASWGEPPYEQYF.